A single sample gave rise to the 24 T cell receptor beta chains below, sequenced in a study of shared clonotypes between healthy human individuals. Profiled with immunoSEQ multiplex PCR; TCRdb holds only in-frame clones, not every one. The table has some 580,000 clones, about 97% seen once. Material: naive CD4+ T cells sorted from blood. The subset is: CD45RA+ positively selected. The receptors were gathered from a woman younger than 45 in good health.

This chain connects TRBV28 to TRBJ2-1; 7 bases are a match to TRBD2. The J segment lost 4 bases and the V segment lost 4 bases, leaving 7 bases of the junction unmatched. The CDR3 length is 15 residues. Germline values: CDR1 MDHEN, CDR2 SYDVKM. CDR3 sequence (DNA): TGTGCCAGCAGTTCCGCGGGAGCGGGATACAATGAGCAGTTCTTC. Translation gives CASSSAGAGYNEQFF.

The V call is TRBV27, the J call TRBJ2-1, with 8 bases lining up with TRBD2. This CDR3 is 15 amino acids long. CDR1 is MNHEY, CDR2 SMNVEV, per germline (reference sequence). Losses at the gene ends were 5 bases for V and 6 bases for J; bases not matched to a gene: 9. Here the CDR3 reads CASSMISGNSNEQFF. The CDR3 DNA reads TGTGCCAGCAGTATGATTAGCGGGAACAGCAATGAGCAGTTCTTC.

The V gene is TRBV5-5, the J gene TRBJ2-1, with a possible D match to TRBD2 (5 bases). The V gene lost 3 bases and the J gene lost 8 bases, with 15 bases spanning the gap. CDR3 length: 14 residues. The germline V gene has CDR1 SGHKS and CDR2 YYEKEE (reference sequence). CDR3 DNA: TGTGCCAGCAGCTCCTCTCCGAAGAGGGATGAGCAGTTCTTC. Amino acids: CASSSSPKRDEQFF.

The V and J genes are TRBV7-8 and TRBJ1-1; D not resolved. Germline V gene lookup returns CDR1 SGHVS and CDR2 FQNEAQ. CDR3 length equals 14 residues. With 5 bases removed from V and 3 bases from J, the gap between germline ends came to 13 bases. The CDR3 here is CASSRRVTDTEAFF. DNA for the CDR3: TGTGCCAGCAGCCGCCGGGTAACGGACACTGAAGCTTTCTTT. The full variable domain, rest sourced from reference TRBV7-8 and TRBJ1-1, is GAGVSQSPRYKVAKRGQDVALRCDPISGHVSLFWYQQALGQGPEFLTYFQNEAQLDKSGLPSDRFFAERPEGSVSTLKIQRTQQEDSAVYLCASSRRVTDTEAFFGQGTRLTVV.

The chain uses TRBV7-9 and TRBJ2-1; 7 nucleotides line up with TRBD1. After removal of 4 bases from V and 6 bases from J, the junction contained 12 bases not matched to a gene. The CDR3 totals 16 residues. CDR1 and CDR2 from the germline V gene are SEHNR and FQNEAQ (reference sequence). The CDR3 is CASSSEGGPNLNEQFF. For the CDR3, the DNA is TGTGCCAGCAGCTCAGAAGGGGGCCCCAACCTCAATGAGCAGTTCTTC.

A single count supports this clone. The chain is built from TRBV6-6 and TRBJ1-5; 8 bases align to TRBD1. Losses at the gene ends were 4 bases for V and 6 bases for J; bases not matched to a gene: 8. CDR1 and CDR2 from the germline V gene are MNHNY and SVGAGI (reference sequence). The CDR3 runs to 15 residues. The CDR3 protein is CASSLTGALGQPQHF. In nucleotides, the CDR3 is TGTGCCAGCAGTTTGACAGGGGCACTTGGTCAGCCCCAGCATTTT.

This clone was picked up one time. The V call is TRBV5-1, the J call TRBJ1-1, with D possibly being TRBD1 (5 bases). V was trimmed by 3 bases and J by 1 base, leaving 10 bases between them. This CDR3 comprises 14 residues. Germline V gene lookup returns CDR1 SGHRS and CDR2 YFSETQ. The CDR3 region has the DNA TGCGCCAGCAGCTCTGACAGTTGGAACACTGAAGCTTTCTTT. It encodes CASSSDSWNTEAFF.

V usage is TRBV28 and J usage is TRBJ2-2, with TRBD1 as a possible D gene (5 bases). CDR3 length: 13 residues. CDR1 and CDR2 from the germline V gene are MDHEN and SYDVKM. Trimming pared 7 bases from V and 6 bases from J, leaving 12 bases between. In DNA form, the CDR3 reads TGTGCCAGCATAGGGGTTTATGCCGGGGAGCTGTTTTTT. Residues: CASIGVYAGELFF.

A single count supports this clone. This chain connects TRBV11-2 to TRBJ2-4, with 12 bases lining up with TRBD2. V gave up 5 bases and J gave up 6 bases; unmatched junction bases: 14. The CDR3 has 18 residues. The germline CDR1 and CDR2 sequences are SGHAT and FQNNGV. CDR3 region: CASSPGQTSGSRGNIQYF. The CDR3 nucleotides are TGTGCCAGCAGCCCGGGACAGACTAGCGGGAGCAGAGGAAACATTCAGTACTTC. Full variable domain (missing parts from reference TRBV11-2 and TRBJ2-4): EAGVAQSPRYKIIEKRQSVAFWCNPISGHATLYWYQQILGQGPKLLIQFQNNGVVDDSQLPKDRFSAERLKGVDSTLKIQPAKLEDSAVYLCASSPGQTSGSRGNIQYFGAGTRLSVL.

The rearrangement uses TRBV2 and TRBJ1-4; weak D call: TRBD1 (5 bases). This CDR3 is 14 amino acids long. In germline, CDR1 is SNHLY, CDR2 FYNNEI. The ends were cut back, 7 bases at V and 1 base at J, with 10 bases in the middle. Here the CDR3 reads CASNMQGTNEKLFF. CDR3 nucleotides: TGTGCCAGCAATATGCAGGGAACTAATGAAAAACTGTTTTTT.

The sample holds a few counts of this clone. The chain is built from TRBV4-1 and TRBJ2-2, with 9 bases aligning to TRBD2. V lost 4 bases and J lost 7; bases outside the gene matches: 10. The CDR3 is made up of 16 amino acids. CDR1 and CDR2 from the germline V gene are MGHRA and YSYEKL. CDR3 coding DNA: TGCGCCAGCAGCCCTCGAGGAGGGACTAGCTTCGGGGAGCTGTTTTTT. Residues: CASSPRGGTSFGELFF.

The chain recombines TRBV27 with TRBJ1-3, with D maybe TRBD1 (5 bases). The CDR3 extends over 18 amino acids. Germline loops: CDR1 MNHEY, CDR2 SMNVEV (reference sequence). V gave up 5 bases and J gave up 0 bases, with 20 bases separating them. The CDR3 DNA reads as TGTGCCAGCAGTATACACTACCCGGGGCCATACTCTGGAAACACCATATATTTT. Protein: CASSIHYPGPYSGNTIYF.

This clone was seen just once. The gene calls are TRBV19 and TRBJ1-2; D is unresolved. Germline V gene lookup returns CDR1 LNHDA and CDR2 SQIVND (reference sequence). V was pared by 3 bases and J by 0 bases, with 8 bases between. The CDR3 is 14 amino acids. The CDR3 loop reads CASSIGWTNYGYTF. The CDR3 nucleotides are TGTGCCAGTAGTATTGGGTGGACTAACTATGGCTACACCTTC.

V usage is TRBV28 and J usage is TRBJ2-3, with 11 bases identical to TRBD1. The germline CDR1 and CDR2 sequences are MDHEN and SYDVKM. CDR3 length equals 15 residues. Trimming removed 5 bases from V and 6 bases from J; junction bases left unmatched: 7. The CDR3, as DNA: TGTGCCAGCAGTGCCCGGGACAGGGGGTGGGATACGCAGTATTTT. It codes for CASSARDRGWDTQYF.

The chain combines TRBV7-9 with TRBJ2-5; either TRBD1 or TRBD2 may fit D (5 bases each). The J call is in doubt because the DNA end fits TRBJ2-7 better. Germline V gene data show CDR1 as SEHNR and CDR2 as FQNEAQ (reference sequence). The CDR3 is 13 amino acids. The CDR3 protein is CASSPSGTDEQYF. CDR3 DNA: TGTGCCAGCAGCCCGTCCGGGACGGACGAGCAGTACTTC.

This chain joins TRBV7-9 and TRBJ1-2, with D perhaps TRBD1 (5 bases). In germline, CDR1 is SEHNR, CDR2 FQNEAQ (reference sequence). The CDR3 has 14 residues. The germline V and J ends were trimmed by 1 base and 4 bases, with 10 bases remaining between them. CDR3 in DNA: TGTGCCAGCAGCTTAGATTCGGGGGGCTATGGCTACACCTTC. It is translated as CASSLDSGGYGYTF.

V and J are TRBV7-2 and TRBJ2-2; D gene unclear. The CDR3 spans 12 residues. V lost 4 bases and J lost 3, with 3 bases in between. Germline lookup yields CDR1 SGHTA and CDR2 FQGNSA. The DNA for the CDR3 is TGTGCCAGCAGCTCCTACACCGGGGAGCTGTTTTTT. Protein product: CASSSYTGELFF.

The chain couples TRBV6-4 to TRBJ1-1, with TRBD1 matching over 7 bases. V was clipped by 6 bases and J by 4 bases; unmatched bases: 8. The CDR3 totals 14 residues. Germline-derived CDR1 and CDR2 are MRHNA and SNTAGT. CDR3 region: CASSRTGVSTEAFF. The DNA for the CDR3 is TGTGCCAGCAGCCGCACAGGGGTGAGCACTGAAGCTTTCTTT.

The chain has TRBV5-1 and TRBJ1-1, with D maybe TRBD1 (5 bases). Trimming removed 4 bases at V and 5 bases at J, with 9 bases between. The germline gives CDR1 SGHRS, CDR2 YFSETQ. The CDR3 loop spans 12 amino acids. The CDR3 is CASSRDATEAFF. CDR3 coding DNA: TGCGCCAGCAGCAGGGACGCGACTGAAGCTTTCTTT.

The chain carries TRBV10-2 and TRBJ2-7; a weak D match, TRBD2 (6 bases). In germline, CDR1 is WSHSY, CDR2 SAAADI. The V gene lost 6 bases and the J gene lost 4 bases, with 10 bases spanning the gap. The CDR3 has 12 amino acids. The CDR3 protein is CASRGLDYEQYF. DNA of the CDR3: TGCGCCAGCAGGGGACTTGATTACGAGCAGTACTTC.

This chain connects TRBV6-1 to TRBJ1-5, with D perhaps matching TRBD1 (5 bases). CDR1 MNHNS and CDR2 SASEGT come from the germline V gene. The CDR3 spans 13 residues. The V end was cut by 5 bases, the J end by 4 bases, with 9 bases between. CDR3 sequence: CASSWGENQPQHF. CDR3 in DNA: TGTGCCAGCAGTTGGGGGGAAAATCAGCCCCAGCATTTT.

This chain connects TRBV28 to TRBJ2-5, with TRBD2 matching 10 bases. Germline V gives CDR1 MDHEN, CDR2 SYDVKM. The CDR3 is 15 amino acids. V lost 3 bases and J lost 5; bases outside the gene matches: 6. For the CDR3, the DNA is TGTGCCAGCAGTTTCGGGCTAGCGGGAGTGGAGACCCAGTACTTC. It is translated as CASSFGLAGVETQYF. Looking up the rest from reference TRBV28 and TRBJ2-5 gives the full variable domain: DVKVTQSSRYLVKRTGEKVFLECVQDMDHENMFWYRQDPGLGLRLIYFSYDVKMKEKGDIPEGYSVSREKKERFSLILESASTNQTSMYLCASSFGLAGVETQYFGPGTRLLVL.

The chain carries TRBV28 and TRBJ1-2; unclear D gene. Germline V lookup: CDR1 MDHEN, CDR2 SYDVKM. V lost 3 bases to trimming and J lost 5 bases, with 13 bases between them. CDR3 size: 14 residues. The CDR3 DNA reads as TGTGCCAGCAGTTTCGCAGGCTCCTCTTATGGCTACACCTTC. Encoded protein: CASSFAGSSYGYTF.

The rearrangement joins TRBV5-1 to TRBJ2-1; TRBD1 agrees at 7 bases. Germline V lookup: CDR1 SGHRS, CDR2 YFSETQ. The CDR3 covers 14 residues. The V and J ends lost 0 bases and 5 bases, in that order; junction bases with no gene match: 2. The DNA of the CDR3 is TGCGCCAGCAGCTTGGTCAGGGGGAACAATGAGCAGTTCTTC. Translated: CASSLVRGNNEQFF.